This passage covers 11 T cell receptor beta chains from one sample sequenced in a study of blood T cell repertoires in COVID-19. Some clones are missing from TCRdb's copy, which holds only in-frame ones; the method was immunoSEQ multiplex PCR. The sample carries 13,000 or so clones, around 89% recorded once. The sample consisted of peripheral blood. The receptors were gathered from a human donor with active COVID-19. The donor label of this sample is uncertain.

This clone has only one observation. The CDR3 nucleotides read TGTGCCAGCAGCTTAGGAACTTCCGGGGAGCTGTTTTTT. This sequence encodes CASSLGTSGELFF. V is TRBV11-3 and J is TRBJ2-2; unclear D gene. Germline V gene lookup returns CDR1 SGHNT and CDR2 YENEEA. V was cut by 1 base and J by 6 bases, with 6 bases left in between. The CDR3 sequence is 13 residues long.

The chain employs TRBV4-1 and TRBJ2-3; perhaps TRBD1 as D (8 bases). CDR1 and CDR2 (germline): MGHRA, YSYEKL. Trimming removed 5 bases at V and 3 bases at J, with 18 bases between. This CDR3 is built from 16 residues. The CDR3 loop is CASSNRQGRETDTQYF. DNA of the CDR3: TGCGCCAGCAGCAACAGACAGGGGAGGGAGACAGATACGCAGTATTTT.

J is TRBJ1-2 and V is TRBV4-2; 10 bases agree with TRBD1. With 5 bases clipped from V and 1 base from J, the junction kept 13 bases outside the gene matches. Per the germline V gene, CDR1 is LGHNA and CDR2 is YNFKEQ. CDR3 length equals 18 residues. The CDR3 bases are TGTGCCAGCAGCATCGCCGGGACAGGGGCGTCAAGTAACTATGGCTACACCTTC. Residues: CASSIAGTGASSNYGYTF.

V usage is TRBV9 and J usage is TRBJ2-5; 7 nucleotides match TRBD2. The CDR3 covers 13 residues. The germline gives CDR1 SGDLS, CDR2 YYNGEE. Germline trimming cut 2 bases from V and 7 bases from J; bases unmatched to any gene: 5. The DNA for the CDR3 is TGTGCCAGCAGCGTCGGGGGGAGGGGGACCCAGTACTTC. This codes for CASSVGGRGTQYF.

Worth noting for this clone: The CDR3 carries no conserved terminal phenylalanine or tryptophan, so it likely arises from a read error. The limits of the CDR3 on the DNA are not certain, so only TCRdb's listed CDR3 is given. The CDR3 here is CASSLDSLRCL. V is TRBV5-6 and J is TRBJ1-2; the table assigns TRBD1, which was not confirmed against the DNA. Germline V gene sequence: CDR1 SGHDT, CDR2 YYEEEE. Inclusive of both ends, the CDR3 amounts to 11 amino acids.

The chain joins TRBV9 to TRBJ2-1; D is unresolved. The ends were cut back, 0 bases at V and 3 bases at J, with 7 bases in the middle. Germline V lookup: CDR1 SGDLS, CDR2 YYNGEE. There are 14 residues in the CDR3. The CDR3 here is CASSVASNYNEQFF. CDR3 nucleotides: TGTGCCAGCAGCGTAGCGTCTAACTACAATGAGCAGTTCTTC.

This chain uses TRBV10-3 with TRBJ2-2; D gene unclear. Deletions cut 0 bases from V and 5 bases from J, with 4 bases between. The CDR3 has 13 residues. Germline CDR1 is ENHRY and CDR2 is SYGVKD. The DNA for the CDR3 is TGTGCCATCAGTGAGTCCAGGACCGGGGAGCTGTTTTTT. Its translation: CAISESRTGELFF.

The chain links TRBV29-1 to TRBJ2-7; possibly TRBD2 for D (7 bases). V was pared by 6 bases and J by 3 bases, with 15 bases between. This CDR3 is 13 amino acids long. Germline CDR1 SQVTM, CDR2 ANQGSEA. The CDR3: CSVGPRGGYEQYF. Written as DNA, the CDR3 is TGCAGCGTCGGTCCAAGGGGGGGCTACGAGCAGTACTTC.

The chain recombines TRBV28 with TRBJ1-1; D possibly corresponds to TRBD1 (6 bases). Germline V lookup: CDR1 MDHEN, CDR2 SYDVKM. The CDR3 runs to 13 residues. Trimming removed 9 bases from V and 7 bases from J, with 18 bases in between. CDR3 protein: CASSPGTFYEAFF. Written as DNA, the CDR3 is TGTGCCAGTTCCCCCGGGACATTTTATGAAGCTTTCTTT.

V is TRBV5-4 and J is TRBJ2-2, with 8 bases identical to TRBD2. Trimming cost V 0 bases and J 6 bases; bases outside gene matches: 4. The CDR3 consists of 15 residues. Germline V gene data show CDR1 as SGHNT and CDR2 as YYREEE (reference sequence). CDR3 bases: TGTGCCAGCAGCTTGGTCGGGACTAGTTCCGGGGAGCTGTTTTTT. Its protein product is CASSLVGTSSGELFF.

This clone was found a few times. This chain connects TRBV4-1 to TRBJ1-4; 7 bases align to TRBD1. The CDR3 has 18 residues. Germline CDR1 is MGHRA and CDR2 is YSYEKL. The V and J ends lost 1 base and 5 bases, in that order; junction bases with no gene match: 13. CDR3: CASSQVLPDRAENEKLFF. The CDR3 DNA sequence: TGCGCCAGCAGCCAAGTTCTCCCCGACAGGGCGGAAAATGAAAAACTGTTTTTT.